Listed below are T cell receptor beta chains from one sample, sequenced in a study of blood T cell repertoires in COVID-19. Profiling relied on immunoSEQ multiplex PCR, and the TCRdb table lists in-frame clones only, not all of them. The sample holds around 70,000 clones, about 83% seen once. Sequenced material: peripheral blood. The receptor set was obtained from a human donor in a cohort sampled during active COVID-19. Both conserved end residues are part of each CDR3. D genes are given only for firm matches. Clone size is not always given. Where it is, it says once, few, many or a class for expanded clones.

v_call: TRBV6-5
clone_size: .
j_call: TRBJ1-1
d_call: .
cdr3_aa: CASSPGGAMNTEAFF
cdr3_nt: TGTGCCAGCAGTCCCGGGGGAGCGATGAACACTGAAGCTTTCTTT

v_call: TRBV7-8
clone_size: many
j_call: TRBJ1-6
d_call: .
cdr3_aa: CASSLGSTNSPLHF
cdr3_nt: TGTGCCAGCAGCTTAGGGTCTACCAATTCACCCCTCCACTTT

v_call: TRBV24-1
clone_size: .
j_call: TRBJ2-1
d_call: TRBD2
cdr3_aa: CATSDVGTSQNNEQFF
cdr3_nt: TGTGCCACCAGTGACGTTGGGACTAGCCAGAACAATGAGCAGTTCTTC

v_call: TRBV3-1/TRBV3-2
clone_size: .
j_call: TRBJ2-3
d_call: .
cdr3_aa: CASSPGWAPSSDTQYF
cdr3_nt: TGTGCCAGCAGCCCCGGATGGGCGCCTAGCTCAGATACGCAGTATTTT

v_call: TRBV6-5
clone_size: once
j_call: TRBJ1-2
d_call: TRBD1
cdr3_aa: CASSYSGVRGNYGYTF
cdr3_nt: TGTGCCAGCAGTTACTCGGGGGTCAGGGGGAACTATGGCTACACCTTC

v_call: TRBV27
clone_size: .
j_call: TRBJ1-6
d_call: .
cdr3_aa: CASSLSGRGSSPLHF
cdr3_nt: TGTGCCAGCAGTTTATCGGGCAGGGGTAGTTCACCCCTCCACTTT

v_call: TRBV3-1/TRBV3-2
clone_size: .
j_call: TRBJ1-2
d_call: .
cdr3_aa: CASSQDERVGYTF
cdr3_nt: TGTGCCAGCAGCCAAGATGAGAGGGTCGGCTACACCTTC

v_call: TRBV24-1
clone_size: few
j_call: TRBJ2-1
d_call: TRBD1
cdr3_aa: CATSDDDRGLLDEQFF
cdr3_nt: TGTGCCACCAGTGATGATGACAGGGGGCTTTTGGATGAGCAGTTCTTC

v_call: TRBV19
clone_size: .
j_call: TRBJ1-5
d_call: .
cdr3_aa: CASSISGGGQPQHF
cdr3_nt: TGTGCCAGTAGTATTTCTGGGGGCGGACAGCCCCAGCATTTT

v_call: TRBV7-2
clone_size: .
j_call: TRBJ2-1
d_call: TRBD2
cdr3_aa: CASSPTGTSYQFF
cdr3_nt: TGTGCCAGCAGCCCCACCGGGACTAGCTACCAGTTCTTC

v_call: TRBV7-2
clone_size: once
j_call: TRBJ1-5
d_call: .
cdr3_aa: CASSLGGGVVGQPQHF
cdr3_nt: TGTGCCAGCAGCTTAGGGGGGGGCGTGGTAGGGCAGCCCCAGCATTTT

v_call: TRBV4-3
clone_size: .
j_call: TRBJ2-2
d_call: TRBD2
cdr3_aa: CASSHDPGLADTGELFF
cdr3_nt: TGCGCCAGCAGCCACGACCCGGGACTAGCGGACACCGGGGAGCTGTTTTTT

v_call: TRBV6-2/TRBV6-3
clone_size: .
j_call: TRBJ1-4
d_call: .
cdr3_aa: CASSYARGNEIKLFF
cdr3_nt: TGTGCCAGCAGTTACGCCAGGGGTAATGAAATAAAACTGTTTTTT

v_call: TRBV9
clone_size: .
j_call: TRBJ2-3
d_call: .
cdr3_aa: CASSVDFRGRGYTDTQYF
cdr3_nt: TGTGCCAGCAGCGTAGATTTCCGGGGTCGAGGGTACACAGATACGCAGTATTTT